This TCR beta chain was sequenced for a study of T cell responses to AZD1222 COVID-19 vaccine. TCRdb's copy holds only in-frame clones and misses some; the assay was immunoSEQ multiplex PCR. The data hold roughly 100,000 clones, with about 88% observed a single time. Study findings and constraints: Baseline seropositives among AZD1222 recipients totaled only six or seven. Mostly white British, mostly female donors; authors suggested clonal diversity may be underestimated. Repertoires were sampled only after the peak T cell response.

J gave up 2 bases and V 6 bases, and 3 bases lay outside the gene matches. The CDR3 runs to 14 residues. Germline-derived CDR1 and CDR2 are MNHNY and SVGAGI (reference sequence). Note on this clone: Its antigen is currently unknown.

The clonotype comes from an adult who received the AZD1222 COVID-19 vaccine. The material was peripheral blood, obtained 28 days after the second AZD1222 dose. The J gene is TRBJ1-5, the V gene TRBV6-6; 8 bases match TRBD1. CDR3 loop: CASRAQGGNQPQHF. CDR3 DNA sequence: TGTGCCAGCAGGGCACAGGGGGGCAATCAGCCCCAGCATTTT.